One sample yielded the 24 T cell receptor beta chains listed below, sequenced in a study of response to subunit inactivated influenza vaccine. TCRdb analysed the RT-PCR reads with MiXCR anew, one entry per CDR3 protein. In the table there are a few hundred thousand distinct CDR3 sequences, 13% to 15% of which are singletons. Sample: PBMCs from blood, taken about 11 days after vaccination. All receptors come from a man between 45 and 60 years old who received an inactivated influenza vaccine.

The DNA for the CDR3 is TGTGCCAGCAGCTCACGGGACAGGATGGGTTCTTCCTACAATGAGCAGTTCTTC. Its protein is CASSSRDRMGSSYNEQFF. The chain couples TRBV9 to TRBJ2-1, with 8 positions matching TRBD1. Germline CDR1 SGDLS, CDR2 YYNGEE. This CDR3 spans 18 amino acids. Losses at the gene ends were 4 bases for V and 1 base for J; bases not matched to a gene: 13.

V usage is TRBV9 and J usage is TRBJ2-4; 7 bases are shared with TRBD1. The junction had 12 bases not matched to a gene; V was cut back by 0 bases and J by 3 bases. The germline CDR1 and CDR2 sequences are SGDLS and YYNGEE. This CDR3 is 18 amino acids long. CDR3 sequence: CASSVVRDRGPGKNIQYF. Here the CDR3 DNA reads TGTGCCAGCAGCGTAGTTCGGGACAGAGGGCCGGGCAAAAACATTCAGTACTTC.

This rearrangement joins TRBV28 to TRBJ1-6, with 7 bases fitting TRBD1. Per germline, CDR1 MDHEN and CDR2 SYDVKM. This CDR3 has 18 residues. V lost 6 bases, J lost 0 bases, and 11 bases stayed unmatched. CDR3 nucleotide sequence: TGTGCCAGCAGGTACAGGGGTTCCGGGAGCTCCTATAATTCACCCCTCCACTTT. This gives the protein CASRYRGSGSSYNSPLHF.

Only a few counts were recorded for this clonotype. This chain connects TRBV20-1 to TRBJ1-2; D ambiguous. The CDR3 is 12 residues long. V dropped 6 bases and J dropped 4 bases, with 12 bases sitting between them. Germline V lookup: CDR1 DFQATT, CDR2 SNEGSKA (reference sequence). CDR3 DNA sequence: TGCAGTGCAGGAAGATTGATCTATGGCTACACCTTC. Protein product: CSAGRLIYGYTF.

The rearrangement joins TRBV12-3 or TRBV12-4 to TRBJ2-7; D call uncertain. Trimming cost V 1 base and J 4 bases, with 8 bases left between them. This CDR3 spans 13 amino acids. The DNA for the CDR3 is TGTGCCAGCAGTTTAGACAGCTTATACGAGCAGTACTTC. This encodes CASSLDSLYEQYF.

The V and J genes are TRBV4-2 and TRBJ2-7; D is perhaps TRBD1 or TRBD2 (5 bases each). The CDR3 sequence is 16 residues long. Germline V CDR1 and CDR2: LGHNA, YNFKEQ. Trimming shortened V by 3 bases and J by 2 bases, and 17 bases separated the two germline ends. The CDR3, as DNA: TGTGCCAGCAGCCACTCCCGGGACCTAAACGCCTACGAGCAGTACTTC. The encoded protein is CASSHSRDLNAYEQYF.

V and J are TRBV19 and TRBJ2-1, with 7 bases matching TRBD2. The trim removed 9 bases at V and 2 bases at J, leaving 7 bases unmatched. This CDR3 spans 14 amino acids. Germline lookup yields CDR1 LNHDA and CDR2 SQIVND (reference sequence). The CDR3 nucleotides are TGTGCCAGCCGGGGGGAAAGGGCCTACAATGAGCAGTTCTTC. As protein: CASRGERAYNEQFF.

The chain has TRBV6-2 or TRBV6-3 and TRBJ2-2; D gene unclear. This CDR3 has 12 residues. Germline V lookup: CDR1 MNHEY, CDR2 SVGEGT. Trimming left V 6 bases short and J 7 bases short, with 9 bases between. CDR3 amino acids: CASSTSRGELFF. CDR3 coding DNA: TGTGCCAGCAGCACCTCCCGCGGGGAGCTGTTTTTT.

The gene calls are TRBV2 and TRBJ2-2; TRBD1 matches at 10 bases. Germline trimming cut 8 bases from V and 3 bases from J; bases unmatched to any gene: 6. Germline V CDR1 and CDR2: SNHLY, FYNNEI. The CDR3 contains 15 residues. CDR3 residues: CASSLDRGDTGELFF. In DNA, the CDR3 is TGTGCCAGCTCTCTGGACAGGGGGGACACCGGGGAGCTGTTTTTT.

The rearrangement links TRBV5-1 to TRBJ2-7; TRBD2 matches 8 bases. Germline loops: CDR1 SGHRS, CDR2 YFSETQ. The CDR3 spans 14 residues. The trim removed 5 bases at V and 1 base at J, leaving 5 bases unmatched. CDR3 bases: TGCGCCAGCAGATACATAGCGGGATCCTACGAGCAGTACTTC. It is translated as CASRYIAGSYEQYF.

This clonotype appeared a few times. V gene TRBV5-1 combines with J gene TRBJ2-5; 12 bases are a match to TRBD2. Germline-derived CDR1 and CDR2 are SGHRS and YFSETQ. The CDR3 spans 14 residues. V was clipped by 3 bases and J by 5 bases; unmatched bases: 2. The CDR3: CASSSGTSGETQYF. CDR3 DNA: TGCGCCAGCAGCTCAGGGACTAGCGGGGAGACCCAGTACTTC.

This clonotype was detected only a few times. In DNA, the CDR3 is TGCAGTGCTAGAGAGGCAGGGGGCTATGGCTACACCTTC. As protein: CSAREAGGYGYTF. The V gene is TRBV20-1, the J gene TRBJ1-2; 7 bases fit TRBD1. Germline loops: CDR1 DFQATT, CDR2 SNEGSKA (reference sequence). This CDR3 has 13 residues. V lost 0 bases to trimming and J lost 4 bases; unmatched junction nucleotides: 2.

This clonotype was picked up many times. The CDR3 loop reads CASSGGTYQPQHF. Here the CDR3 DNA reads TGTGCCAGCAGTGGTGGGACATATCAGCCCCAGCATTTT. The V gene is TRBV2, the J gene TRBJ1-5, with TRBD1 as a possible D gene (6 bases). With 4 bases removed from V and 5 bases from J, the gap between germline ends came to 9 bases. This CDR3 region has 13 residues. Germline values: CDR1 SNHLY, CDR2 FYNNEI. The full variable domain, in which reference TRBV2 and TRBJ1-5 provide the parts outside the CDR3, is EPEVTQTPSHQVTQMGQEVILRCVPISNHLYFYWYRQILGQKVEFLVSFYNNEISEKSEIFDDQFSVERPDGSNFTLKIRSTKLEDSAMYFCASSGGTYQPQHFGDGTRLSIL.

This rearrangement joins TRBV28 to TRBJ1-1; possible D gene TRBD1, 5 bases. Germline V gene data show CDR1 as MDHEN and CDR2 as SYDVKM. The length of the CDR3 is 14 residues. The ends were cut back, 6 bases at V and 1 base at J, with 12 bases in the middle. CDR3 in DNA: TGTGCCAGCAGGGATCCGGGACGGAACACTGAAGCTTTCTTT. It specifies CASRDPGRNTEAFF.

This clonotype showed up just a few times. The chain joins TRBV30 to TRBJ1-5, with 10 nucleotides matching TRBD1. Germline V gene sequence: CDR1 GTSNPN, CDR2 SVGIG (reference sequence). CDR3 length: 16 amino acids. V lost 1 base, J lost 6 bases, and 9 bases stayed unmatched. The CDR3 region is CAWSAPGTGVFQPQHF. The CDR3 DNA reads TGTGCCTGGAGTGCCCCCGGGACAGGGGTTTTTCAGCCCCAGCATTTT.

The genes are TRBV20-1 and TRBJ1-5; D remains unclear. Germline CDR1 is DFQATT and CDR2 is SNEGSKA (reference sequence). V was pared by 0 bases and J by 6 bases, with 9 bases between. CDR3 size: 13 residues. CDR3 loop: CSARDRIGQPQHF. The CDR3 bases are TGCAGTGCTAGAGATCGTATTGGTCAGCCCCAGCATTTT.

This clonotype was seen more than once but under ten times. The chain combines TRBV7-2 with TRBJ2-3; 8 bases agree with TRBD2. The V gene's germline CDR1 is SGHTA and CDR2 FQGNSA. V shed 4 bases and J 8 bases; nucleotides not matched to a gene: 8. There are 14 residues in the CDR3. The CDR3 spells CASSSRMAGGTQYF. CDR3 sequence (DNA): TGTGCCAGCAGCTCCCGTATGGCGGGGGGTACGCAGTATTTT.

The chain employs TRBV30 and TRBJ2-1; 8 nucleotides align to TRBD2. V was clipped by 7 bases and J by 13 bases; unmatched bases: 21. Germline V gives CDR1 GTSNPN, CDR2 SVGIG (reference sequence). The CDR3 sequence is 15 residues long. Here the CDR3 DNA reads TGTGCCTACAGAGGTGTTCCGACTAGCGCTGGAGGCCAGTTCTTC. Protein: CAYRGVPTSAGGQFF.

This clonotype was seen more than once but under ten times. The chain recombines TRBV3-1 with TRBJ2-5, with 7 bases aligning to TRBD2. The V segment lost 0 bases and the J segment 5 bases; nucleotides outside the gene matches: 6. Germline assignment: CDR1 LGHDT and CDR2 YNNKEL (reference sequence). The CDR3 extends over 15 amino acids. Here the CDR3 DNA reads TGTGCCAGCAGCCAAGATTGGGAGGGCAGGGAGACCCAGTACTTC. This sequence encodes CASSQDWEGRETQYF.

This clonotype turned up a few times. This chain joins TRBV11-2 and TRBJ2-5; tentatively, D is TRBD2 (5 bases). CDR1 is SGHAT, CDR2 FQNNGV, per germline. This CDR3 spans 16 amino acids. V was trimmed by 3 bases and J by 5 bases, leaving 19 bases between them. The CDR3 region is CASSFTGLSGVETQYF. DNA of the CDR3: TGTGCCAGCAGCTTTACTGGACTCTCTGGGGTGGAGACCCAGTACTTC. Full variable domain (rest looked up from reference TRBV11-2 and TRBJ2-5): EAGVAQSPRYKIIEKRQSVAFWCNPISGHATLYWYQQILGQGPKLLIQFQNNGVVDDSQLPKDRFSAERLKGVDSTLKIQPAKLEDSAVYLCASSFTGLSGVETQYFGPGTRLLVL.

This clonotype was found many times. CDR3 nucleotides: TGTGCCAGCAGTTTACACCCCGGGACAGGGACCGAGCAGTACTTC. This translates into CASSLHPGTGTEQYF. The V and J genes are TRBV27 and TRBJ2-7; 9 bases align to TRBD1. The CDR3 is 15 residues long. Trimming removed 2 bases from V and 6 bases from J; junction bases left unmatched: 8. Germline loops: CDR1 MNHEY, CDR2 SMNVEV (reference sequence).

V and J are TRBV20-1 and TRBJ2-7; 9 bases agree with TRBD2. There are 14 residues in the CDR3. Trimming cost V 3 bases and J 5 bases; bases outside gene matches: 8. Germline V gene sequence: CDR1 DFQATT, CDR2 SNEGSKA (reference sequence). As DNA, the CDR3 is TGCAGTGCTAGGAAAGGACTAGCGTTCCACGAGCAGTACTTC. Its protein is CSARKGLAFHEQYF.

The V and J genes are TRBV6-2 or TRBV6-3 and TRBJ2-7; TRBD1 or TRBD2 may be the D gene (5 bases each). The V and J ends lost 2 bases and 6 bases respectively, with 14 bases between them. This CDR3 has 14 residues. CDR1 is MNHEY, CDR2 SVGEGT, per germline. The chain's CDR3 is CASSYPGPRLEQYF. CDR3 DNA: TGTGCCAGCAGTTACCCGGGGCCCCGCCTCGAGCAGTACTTC.

V usage is TRBV7-2 and J usage is TRBJ2-5; TRBD2 might be the D (6 bases). Germline lookup yields CDR1 SGHTA and CDR2 FQGNSA. CDR3 length equals 16 residues. The ends were cut back, 8 bases at V and 1 base at J, with 20 bases in the middle. The CDR3 is CASGRPSRGGQETQYF. The DNA of the CDR3 is TGTGCCAGCGGCCGGCCCTCACGGGGAGGCCAAGAGACCCAGTACTTC. Supplemented by reference TRBV7-2 and TRBJ2-5, the full variable domain reads GAGVSQSPSNKVTEKGKDVELRCDPISGHTALYWYRQSLGQGLEFLIYFQGNSAPDKSGLPSDRFSAERTGGSVSTLTIQRTQQEDSAVYLCASGRPSRGGQETQYFGPGTRLLVL.